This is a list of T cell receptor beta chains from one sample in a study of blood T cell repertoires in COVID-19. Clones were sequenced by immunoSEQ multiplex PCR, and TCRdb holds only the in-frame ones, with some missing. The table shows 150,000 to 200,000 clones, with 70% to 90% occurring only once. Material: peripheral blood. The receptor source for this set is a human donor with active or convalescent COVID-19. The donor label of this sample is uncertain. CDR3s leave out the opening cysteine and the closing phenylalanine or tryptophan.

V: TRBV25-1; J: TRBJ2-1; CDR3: ASSGRAHEQF
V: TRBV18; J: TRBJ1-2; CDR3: ASSPPRGGFGYT
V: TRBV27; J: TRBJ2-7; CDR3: ASSLWGGEQY
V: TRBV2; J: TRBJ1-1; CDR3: AGTLGQENTEAF
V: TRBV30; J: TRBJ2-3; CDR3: AWTPGLAVGTQY
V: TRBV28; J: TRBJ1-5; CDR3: ASSLQNQPQH
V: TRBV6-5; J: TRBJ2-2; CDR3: ASSLSNTGELF
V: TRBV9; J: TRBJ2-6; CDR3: ASSVPGRLGANVLT
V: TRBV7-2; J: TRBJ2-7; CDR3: ASRLTGGAEQY
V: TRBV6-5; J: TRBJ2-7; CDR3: ASSFSPGQGHEQY
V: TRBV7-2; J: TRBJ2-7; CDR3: ASSTEGGQGFYEQY
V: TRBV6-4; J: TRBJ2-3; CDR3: ASSENGGGADTQY
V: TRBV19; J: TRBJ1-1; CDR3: ATRQGTEAF
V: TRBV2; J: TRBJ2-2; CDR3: ASQREGPGELF
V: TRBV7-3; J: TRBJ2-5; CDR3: ASSLKGLAGRSGETQY
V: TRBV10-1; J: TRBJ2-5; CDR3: ASSASGGLRETQY
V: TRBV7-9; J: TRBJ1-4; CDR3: ASSLDRGPNEKLF
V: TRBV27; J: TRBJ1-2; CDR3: ASPLNRGNYGYT
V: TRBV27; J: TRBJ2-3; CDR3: ASRARGVGTDTQY
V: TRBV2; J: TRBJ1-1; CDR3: ASITDRGSTEAF
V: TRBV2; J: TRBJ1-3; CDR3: ASSEDRGLAGNTIY
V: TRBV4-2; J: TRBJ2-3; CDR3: ASSQETSGALDTQY
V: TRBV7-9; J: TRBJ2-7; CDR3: ASSSTSGTGLYEQY
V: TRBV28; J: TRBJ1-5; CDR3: ASRGTNQPQH
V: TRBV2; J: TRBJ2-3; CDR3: ASLQSTDTQY
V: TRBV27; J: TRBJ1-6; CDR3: ASRSGQSYNSPLH
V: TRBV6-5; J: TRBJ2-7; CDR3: ASSQSAGPYEQY
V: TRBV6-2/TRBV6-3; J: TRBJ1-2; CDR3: ASSLPSGDYGYT